These 22 T cell receptor beta chains share one sample of origin, sequenced in a study of T cells in Graves' hyperthyroidism and ophthalmopathy. Regions amplified from RNA transcripts were the TCR beta CDR3 regions. An initial round of RT-PCR targeting the TCR CDR3 relied on the HTBI primer set. TCRdb reprocessed the multiplex PCR reads via MiXCR and lists one record per CDR3 protein. The profile shows roughly 250,000 distinct CDR3 sequences, roughly 17% of them singletons. Sequencing was carried out using blood. These TCRs come from a young woman with Graves' ophthalmopathy.

This clonotype was seen many times. The V call is TRBV24-1, the J call TRBJ2-4; D not resolved. CDR3 length: 16 residues. Germline V gives CDR1 KGHDR, CDR2 SFDVKD. Trimming removed 0 bases at V and 0 bases at J, with 8 bases between. CDR3: CATSDLLGLAKNIQYF. In DNA form, the CDR3 reads TGTGCCACCAGTGATTTGCTGGGTCTAGCCAAAAACATTCAGTACTTC.

This clonotype turned up a few times. A much larger clone is a single base away; this may be a read error. The genes are TRBV28 and TRBJ2-7; perhaps TRBD2 as D (6 bases). Germline assignment: CDR1 MDHEN and CDR2 SYDVKM. This CDR3 is 13 amino acids long. Trimming left V 8 bases short and J 1 base short, with 12 bases between. The chain's CDR3 is CASGGLDSYEQYF. CDR3 sequence (DNA): TGTGCCAGCGGAGGGCTCGATTCCTACGAGCAGTACTTC. Drawing the rest from reference TRBV28 and TRBJ2-7, the complete variable domain is DVKVTQSSRYLVKRTGEKVFLECVQDMDHENMFWYRQDPGLGLRLIYFSYDVKMKEKGDIPEGYSVSREKKERFSLILESASTNQTSMYLCASGGLDSYEQYFGPGTRLTVT.

This clonotype showed up many times. This chain links TRBV7-6 with TRBJ1-1; TRBD1 agrees at 9 bases. Germline assignment: CDR1 SGHVS and CDR2 FNYEAQ. The CDR3 is made up of 15 amino acids. V lost 4 bases and J lost 1; bases outside the gene matches: 4. CDR3 loop: CASSSKDRGNTEAFF. CDR3 bases: TGTGCCAGCAGCTCCAAGGACAGGGGGAACACTGAAGCTTTCTTT.

This clonotype was detected ten times or more. The rearrangement links TRBV2 to TRBJ2-7; 11 bases match TRBD2. CDR1 and CDR2 from the germline V gene are SNHLY and FYNNEI. V lost 6 bases to trimming and J lost 3 bases; unmatched junction nucleotides: 7. CDR3 length: 15 amino acids. In DNA, the CDR3 is TGTGCCAGCAGAGAGGGACTAGCGGCAGACTACGAGCAGTACTTC. Amino acid sequence: CASREGLAADYEQYF. Together with reference TRBV2 and TRBJ2-7, the CDR3 gives the full variable domain: EPEVTQTPSHQVTQMGQEVILRCVPISNHLYFYWYRQILGQKVEFLVSFYNNEISEKSEIFDDQFSVERPDGSNFTLKIRSTKLEDSAMYFCASREGLAADYEQYFGPGTRLTVT.

There are many counts of this clonotype. The chain couples TRBV28 to TRBJ2-3; possible D gene TRBD2, 5 bases. The germline V gene encodes CDR1 MDHEN and CDR2 SYDVKM. V lost 11 bases and J 1 base, leaving 7 bases between the germline ends. The CDR3 length is 11 residues. CDR3 in amino acids: CAARGTDTQYF. CDR3 nucleotides: TGTGCCGCGAGGGGCACAGATACGCAGTATTTT.

This clonotype was counted many times. The V and J genes are TRBV15 and TRBJ1-2, with D hard to call. Germline V CDR1 and CDR2: LNHNV, YYDKDF (reference sequence). The CDR3 covers 14 residues. The ends were cut back, 1 base at V and 5 bases at J, with 11 bases in the middle. CDR3 loop: CATSRGTTDYGYTF. The CDR3 DNA follows: TGTGCCACCAGCAGAGGTACAACGGATTATGGCTACACCTTC.

The gene calls are TRBV7-9 and TRBJ1-1; tentatively, D is TRBD1 (6 bases). CDR3 size: 15 residues. V shed 1 base and J shed 4 bases, with 13 bases lying between them. CDR1 is SEHNR, CDR2 FQNEAQ, per germline (reference sequence). CDR3 sequence: CASSLGEGEGTEAFF. The CDR3 DNA reads TGTGCCAGCAGCTTAGGGGAGGGGGAGGGCACTGAAGCTTTCTTT.

This clonotype has ten or more counts. The rearrangement joins TRBV2 to TRBJ2-7, with 11 bases that match TRBD2. CDR1 is SNHLY, CDR2 FYNNEI, per germline. CDR3 size: 14 residues. Unmatched junction bases numbered 5, after V lost 8 bases and J lost 2 bases. CDR3 nucleotides: TGTGCCAGCCGAGGGACTAGCGGTACCTACGAGCAGTACTTC. It encodes CASRGTSGTYEQYF.

The chain links TRBV12-3 or TRBV12-4 to TRBJ2-1; D is unresolved. V lost 7 bases and J lost 0, with 16 bases in between. The CDR3 sequence is 16 residues long. The CDR3: CASNLFGISSYNEQFF. The CDR3, as DNA: TGTGCCAGCAACCTGTTTGGGATCAGCTCCTACAATGAGCAGTTCTTC.

The chain has TRBV2 and TRBJ2-5, with 9 bases identical to TRBD1. Looked up from germline, CDR1 is SNHLY and CDR2 is FYNNEI. The CDR3 covers 14 residues. J was trimmed by 5 bases and V by 11 bases; bases with no gene match: 12. CDR3 sequence: CAGQGRGGRETQYF. The CDR3 region has the DNA TGTGCCGGACAGGGGCGAGGCGGTAGGGAGACCCAGTACTTC.

To note about this clonotype: This may be a read error, as it is one base from a much larger clone. This chain uses TRBV6-4 with TRBJ2-2, with a possible D match to TRBD1 (6 bases). CDR3 length equals 13 residues. Germline CDR1 and CDR2: MRHNA and SNTAGT. CDR3 region: CASSGRDTGELSF. The DNA for the CDR3 is TGTGCCAGCAGTGGCAGGGACACCGGGGAGCTGTCTTTT.

This clonotype was counted many times. The chain employs TRBV6-6 and TRBJ2-3; D call uncertain. The CDR3 has 13 residues. Germline V gene data show CDR1 as MNHNY and CDR2 as SVGAGI (reference sequence). Trimming shortened V by 0 bases and J by 4 bases, and 5 bases separated the two germline ends. CDR3 in DNA: TGTGCCAGCAGTTACTCCGCCCCAGATACGCAGTATTTT. The encoded protein is CASSYSAPDTQYF.

In this sample, this clonotype turned up many times. The CDR3: CSARRVEAFF. The CDR3 DNA is TGCAGTGCTAGAAGAGTGGAAGCTTTCTTT. This chain uses TRBV20-1 with TRBJ1-1, with D unresolved. V was cut by 2 bases and J by 8 bases, with 6 bases left in between. This CDR3 is 10 amino acids long. Germline values: CDR1 DFQATT, CDR2 SNEGSKA (reference sequence).

This clonotype came up many times. The rearrangement uses TRBV6-1 and TRBJ1-2; D is unclear. The germline V and J ends were trimmed by 8 bases and 4 bases, with 14 bases remaining between them. This CDR3 has 13 amino acids. Per germline, CDR1 MNHNS and CDR2 SASEGT. CDR3 nucleotides: TGTGCCAGCCAAAAAGACGGACTCTATGGCTACACCTTC. Translating it yields CASQKDGLYGYTF.

As regards this clonotype: A much larger clone differs from this one at a single base, so this may be a read error. This likely comes from a read error, as the CDR3 has no conserved phenylalanine or tryptophan at its end. This chain joins TRBV4-3 and TRBJ2-1, with 8 bases fitting TRBD2. V lost 4 bases and J lost 5; bases outside the gene matches: 7. The CDR3 runs to 15 residues. Germline V gene lookup returns CDR1 LGHNA and CDR2 YSLEER. CDR3 nucleotide sequence: TGCGCCAGCAGCCCCGAGCGGGAGTCCCACAATGAGCAGTTCCTC. It encodes CASSPERESHNEQFL.

The rearrangement uses TRBV20-1 and TRBJ1-3; D is unclear. The V gene's germline CDR1 is DFQATT and CDR2 SNEGSKA (reference sequence). The CDR3 consists of 14 residues. V was trimmed by 6 bases and J by 7 bases, leaving 19 bases between them. The CDR3 DNA follows: TGCAGTGCGATCGCCGCGGGTAGTGGCAACACCATATATTTT. Protein: CSAIAAGSGNTIYF.

At least ten counts were recorded for this clonotype. The rearrangement uses TRBV7-2 and TRBJ2-1; 9 bases are a match to TRBD2. This CDR3 is 15 amino acids long. The V and J ends lost 1 base and 4 bases, in that order; junction bases with no gene match: 2. Germline-derived CDR1 and CDR2 are SGHTA and FQGNSA. This chain's CDR3 is CASSLGTSVYNEQFF. In DNA form, the CDR3 reads TGTGCCAGCAGCTTAGGGACTAGCGTATACAATGAGCAGTTCTTC.

This clonotype was seen repeatedly, ten times or more. This sequence joins TRBV30 and TRBJ2-2; D is unclear. Trimming took off 1 base at V and 5 bases at J, with 5 bases between the two ends. Looked up from germline, CDR1 is GTSNPN and CDR2 is SVGIG (reference sequence). The CDR3 spans 12 residues. In DNA, the CDR3 is TGTGCCTGGAGTGAGGGAACCGGGGAGCTGTTTTTT. Amino acid sequence: CAWSEGTGELFF.

This clonotype has at least ten counts. The V call is TRBV6-2 or TRBV6-3, the J call TRBJ1-5; 7 positions match TRBD1. From germline, CDR1 is MNHEY and CDR2 SVGEGT. The CDR3 is 17 amino acids. V was clipped by 6 bases and J by 0 bases; unmatched bases: 11. CDR3 in DNA: TGTGCCAGCAGCTACGGAGGGGGCCCCACTAGCAATCAGCCCCAGCATTTT. Residues: CASSYGGGPTSNQPQHF.

There are many counts of this clonotype. The chain is built from TRBV11-2 and TRBJ2-6; D is unresolved. The CDR3 loop spans 19 amino acids. Germline CDR1 and CDR2: SGHAT and FQNNGV. Trimming removed 2 bases from V and 4 bases from J, with 21 bases in between. CDR3 in amino acids: CASSLLPNIGTSGANVLTF. As DNA, the CDR3 is TGTGCCAGCAGCTTACTCCCCAATATAGGTACCTCCGGGGCCAACGTCCTGACTTTC.

The sample holds many counts of this clonotype. V is TRBV12-3 or TRBV12-4 and J is TRBJ2-5; TRBD1 is a possible D gene (6 bases). The CDR3 has 14 amino acids. V was clipped by 3 bases and J by 5 bases, with 13 bases between them. This chain's CDR3 is CASSFIQGAETQYF. CDR3 bases: TGTGCCAGCAGTTTCATACAGGGTGCGGAGACCCAGTACTTC.

The rearrangement uses TRBV15 and TRBJ2-1; D is uncertain. CDR3 length: 13 residues. V was clipped by 0 bases and J by 8 bases, with 8 bases between them. Germline assignment: CDR1 LNHNV and CDR2 YYDKDF (reference sequence). For the CDR3, the DNA is TGTGCCACCAGCAGAGATAGGTACGATGAGCAGTTCTTC. Protein product: CATSRDRYDEQFF.